These 27 T cell receptor beta chains originate from one sample sequenced in a study of monozygotic twins with inflammatory bowel disease. TCRdb reanalyzed the 5' RACE reads and collapses them to one entry per CDR3 protein, without DNA. This sample contains 170,000 or so distinct CDR3 sequences. The sequencing sample was made of blood. These receptors all come from a human donor with ulcerative colitis or Crohn's disease, or a healthy co-twin of an affected twin (not recorded which).

The J gene is TRBJ1-1, the V gene TRBV7-9; the TCRdb call, TRBD1, lacks DNA for checking. The CDR3 has 15 amino acids. CDR1 and CDR2 from the germline V gene are SEHNR and FQNEAQ (reference sequence). This CDR3 is CASSLAGQGYTEAFF.

The chain carries TRBV10-3 and TRBJ2-3. CDR1 and CDR2 from the germline V gene are ENHRY and SYGVKD. The CDR3 length is 11 residues. This CDR3 is CAIGGTDTQYF.

The V call is TRBV10-2, the J call TRBJ1-1. This CDR3 spans 12 amino acids. Germline V gene data show CDR1 as WSHSY and CDR2 as SAAADI. CDR3: CASSTGKVGAFF.

The rearrangement uses TRBV20-1 and TRBJ2-5. Germline V gives CDR1 DFQATT, CDR2 SNEGSKA (reference sequence). This CDR3 is 13 amino acids long. The CDR3 loop is CSARDAESATQYF.

The chain links TRBV7-9 to TRBJ1-1; the D gene TCRdb calls, TRBD1, cannot be checked with no DNA. This CDR3 contains 13 residues. From germline, CDR1 is SEHNR and CDR2 FQNEAQ (reference sequence). The CDR3 loop is CASSWGQETWASF.

The rearrangement uses TRBV20-1 and TRBJ1-5; TCRdb proposes TRBD1, but this gene call is untestable without DNA. CDR1 is DFQATT, CDR2 SNEGSKA, per germline (reference sequence). The CDR3 runs 16 residues. The CDR3: CSARDRAGFYNQPQHF.

CDR3 region: CASSAGGQGNTEAFF. The chain is built from TRBV9 and TRBJ1-1; TCRdb calls TRBD1, which cannot be checked without DNA. Germline V lookup: CDR1 SGDLS, CDR2 YYNGEE. This CDR3 has 15 residues.

V is TRBV5-1 and J is TRBJ2-5; the TCRdb call, TRBD1, lacks DNA for checking. The V gene's germline CDR1 is SGHRS and CDR2 YFSETQ. The CDR3 length is 13 residues. CDR3 loop: CASSVTGVETQYF.

The chain couples TRBV21-1 to TRBJ2-7; TCRdb lists TRBD2, though no DNA is available to test this call. TRBV21-1 is a pseudogene. The length of the CDR3 is 14 residues. This CDR3 is CAGSALVGSYEQYF.

The V and J genes are TRBV5-1 and TRBJ2-1; TCRdb's D call, TRBD1, is unchecked because there is no DNA. Per germline, CDR1 SGHRS and CDR2 YFSETQ. The CDR3 has 14 amino acids. CDR3 amino acids: CASSFPGEDSEQFF.

The chain recombines TRBV12-3 or TRBV12-4 with TRBJ1-6. This CDR3 contains 14 residues. The CDR3 region is CASSLGSSAGPLHF.

V is TRBV7-9 and J is TRBJ2-3. The germline gives CDR1 SEHNR, CDR2 FQNEAQ (reference sequence). This CDR3 spans 14 amino acids. This CDR3 is CASSFSGRTDTQYF.

The chain uses TRBV2 and TRBJ2-5; the D call of TRBD1 rests on TCRdb alone, since no DNA is present to check it. This CDR3 has 15 amino acids. Germline CDR1 reads SNHLY; CDR2 reads FYNNEI. CDR3 sequence: CASSGDRGFQETQYF. Using reference TRBV2 and TRBJ2-5 for the parts outside the CDR3, the full variable domain is EPEVTQTPSHQVTQMGQEVILRCVPISNHLYFYWYRQILGQKVEFLVSFYNNEISEKSEIFDDQFSVERPDGSNFTLKIRSTKLEDSAMYFCASSGDRGFQETQYFGPGTRLLVL.

This chain joins TRBV3-1 and TRBJ1-1; TCRdb's assignment of TRBD1 cannot be checked, as there is no DNA. The CDR3 covers 13 residues. Germline V lookup: CDR1 LGHDT, CDR2 YNNKEL (reference sequence). CDR3 sequence reads: CASSHTGEAEAFF.

The V call is TRBV7-9, the J call TRBJ2-3; the D gene TCRdb calls, TRBD2, cannot be checked with no DNA. The CDR3 sequence is 13 residues long. Germline assignment: CDR1 SEHNR and CDR2 FQNEAQ (reference sequence). CDR3 protein: CASLAGTTDTQYF.

This chain links TRBV5-5 with TRBJ2-7; TCRdb's D call of TRBD1 is untestable without DNA. The V gene's germline CDR1 is SGHKS and CDR2 YYEKEE (reference sequence). CDR3 length equals 16 residues. The CDR3 loop is CASSLSGTVQFYEQYF.

The V and J genes are TRBV5-4 and TRBJ2-5; TCRdb names TRBD1, which stays unverified in the absence of DNA. There are 14 residues in the CDR3. Per the germline V gene, CDR1 is SGHNT and CDR2 is YYREEE (reference sequence). The CDR3 reads CASSTGQPQETQYF.

The J gene is TRBJ1-3, the V gene TRBV9; TCRdb reports TRBD1, a call that lacks DNA to check it against. From germline, CDR1 is SGDLS and CDR2 YYNGEE. The CDR3 sequence is 19 residues long. CDR3: CASSVATGQGLSSGNTIYF. Based on the CDR3 plus reference TRBV9 and TRBJ1-3, the full variable domain is DSGVTQTPKHLITATGQRVTLRCSPRSGDLSVYWYQQSLDQGLQFLIQYYNGEERAKGNILERFSAQQFPDLHSELNLSSLELGDSALYFCASSVATGQGLSSGNTIYFGEGSWLTVV.

The chain joins TRBV20-1 to TRBJ2-5; as DNA is missing, the TRBD2 call by TCRdb cannot be tested. Germline V lookup: CDR1 DFQATT, CDR2 SNEGSKA (reference sequence). The CDR3 extends over 12 amino acids. The chain's CDR3 is CSARGEEETQYF.

V usage is TRBV28 and J usage is TRBJ2-3; TCRdb's D call of TRBD2 is untestable without DNA. This CDR3 comprises 18 residues. Germline CDR1 is MDHEN and CDR2 is SYDVKM. Here the CDR3 reads CASSYPSSAGGLTDTQYF.

This chain uses TRBV5-1 with TRBJ2-1; there is no DNA to check the TCRdb D call of TRBD1. Germline V gene sequence: CDR1 SGHRS, CDR2 YFSETQ. The CDR3 covers 13 residues. CDR3 amino acids: CASSFGTDNEQFF. Together with reference TRBV5-1 and TRBJ2-1, the CDR3 gives the full variable domain: KAGVTQTPRYLIKTRGQQVTLSCSPISGHRSVSWYQQTPGQGLQFLFEYFSETQRNKGNFPGRFSGRQFSNSRSEMNVSTLELGDSALYLCASSFGTDNEQFFGPGTRLTVL.

The chain links TRBV19 to TRBJ2-7; TCRdb's assignment of TRBD2 cannot be checked, as there is no DNA. Germline V gene sequence: CDR1 LNHDA, CDR2 SQIVND (reference sequence). The CDR3 spans 13 residues. CDR3 sequence reads: CASSMGGGYEQYF.

The chain couples TRBV12-3 or TRBV12-4 to TRBJ2-4; there is no DNA to check the TCRdb D call of TRBD1. CDR3 size: 12 residues. Here the CDR3 reads CASGRGDGIQYF.

The chain combines TRBV20-1 with TRBJ2-1; TCRdb reports TRBD2, a call that lacks DNA to check it against. The CDR3 length is 15 residues. CDR1 is DFQATT, CDR2 SNEGSKA, per germline (reference sequence). The CDR3: CSANPLAGGNGEQFF.

The rearrangement uses TRBV30 and TRBJ2-4; TCRdb designates TRBD2, a call that cannot be tested without DNA. This CDR3 spans 14 amino acids. CDR1 and CDR2 from the germline V gene are GTSNPN and SVGIG (reference sequence). The chain's CDR3 is CAWSVGAGVNIQYF.

V gene TRBV6-1 combines with J gene TRBJ2-2; TCRdb names TRBD2, which stays unverified in the absence of DNA. This CDR3 region has 16 residues. Germline assignment: CDR1 MNHNS and CDR2 SASEGT. The CDR3 here is CASSLQGLANTGELFF.

This sequence joins TRBV7-2 and TRBJ2-7. The CDR3 consists of 15 residues. Germline V lookup: CDR1 SGHTA, CDR2 FQGNSA. This chain's CDR3 is CASSPVDTYSYEQYF.